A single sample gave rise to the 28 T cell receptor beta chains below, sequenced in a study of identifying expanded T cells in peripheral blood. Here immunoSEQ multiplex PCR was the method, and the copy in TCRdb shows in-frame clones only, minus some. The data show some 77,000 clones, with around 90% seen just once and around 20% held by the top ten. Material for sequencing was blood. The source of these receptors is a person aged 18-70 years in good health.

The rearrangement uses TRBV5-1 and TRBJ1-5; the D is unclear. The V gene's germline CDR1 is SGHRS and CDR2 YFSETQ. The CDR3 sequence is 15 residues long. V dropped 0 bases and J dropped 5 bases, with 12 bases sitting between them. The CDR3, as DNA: TGCGCCAGCAGCTTGGCCGAGGCACCCGATCAGCCCCAGCATTTT. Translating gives CASSLAEAPDQPQHF.

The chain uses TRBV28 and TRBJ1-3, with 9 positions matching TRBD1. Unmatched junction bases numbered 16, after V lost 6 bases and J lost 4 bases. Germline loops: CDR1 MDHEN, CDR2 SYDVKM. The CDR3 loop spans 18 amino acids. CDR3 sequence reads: CASRTPGQGIWKGNTIYF. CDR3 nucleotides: TGTGCCAGCAGAACTCCGGGACAGGGAATATGGAAAGGAAACACCATATATTTT.

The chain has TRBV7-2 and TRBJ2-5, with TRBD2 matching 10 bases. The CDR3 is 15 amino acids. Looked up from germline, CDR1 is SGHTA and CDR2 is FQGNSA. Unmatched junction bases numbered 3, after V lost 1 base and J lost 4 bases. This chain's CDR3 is CASSLVSGGAETQYF. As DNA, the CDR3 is TGTGCCAGCAGCTTAGTGAGCGGGGGGGCAGAGACCCAGTACTTC.

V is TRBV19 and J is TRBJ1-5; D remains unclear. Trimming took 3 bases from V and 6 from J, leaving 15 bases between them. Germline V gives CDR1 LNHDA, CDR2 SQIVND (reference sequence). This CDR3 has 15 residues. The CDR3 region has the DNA TGTGCCAGTAGTATCTCCGGGGATGGGAGTCAGCCCCAGCATTTT. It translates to CASSISGDGSQPQHF.

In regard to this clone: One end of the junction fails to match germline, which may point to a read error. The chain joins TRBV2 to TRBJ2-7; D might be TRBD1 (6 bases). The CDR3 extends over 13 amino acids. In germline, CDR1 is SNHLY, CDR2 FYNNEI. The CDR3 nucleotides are TGTGCCAGTATGGCCGCAGGGGTTTACGGGCAGTACTTC. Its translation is CASMAAGVYGQYF.

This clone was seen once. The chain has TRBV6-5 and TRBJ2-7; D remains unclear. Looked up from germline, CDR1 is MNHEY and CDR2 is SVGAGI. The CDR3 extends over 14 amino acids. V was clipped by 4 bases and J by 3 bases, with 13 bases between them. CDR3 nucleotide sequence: TGTGCCAGCAGTTCTAAGCCGAACCGCTACGAGCAGTACTTC. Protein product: CASSSKPNRYEQYF.

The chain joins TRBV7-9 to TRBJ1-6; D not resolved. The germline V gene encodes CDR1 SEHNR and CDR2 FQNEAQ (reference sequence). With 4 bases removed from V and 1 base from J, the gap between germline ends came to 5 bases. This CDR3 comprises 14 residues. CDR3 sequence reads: CASSSESYNSPLHF. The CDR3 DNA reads TGTGCCAGCAGCTCAGAGTCCTATAATTCACCCCTCCACTTT.

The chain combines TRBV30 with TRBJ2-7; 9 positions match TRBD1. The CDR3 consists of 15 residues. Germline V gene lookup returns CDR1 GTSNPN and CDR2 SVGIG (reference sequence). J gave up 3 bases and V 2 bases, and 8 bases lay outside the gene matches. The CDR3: CAWSQIGGQGYEQYF. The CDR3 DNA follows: TGTGCCTGGAGTCAAATTGGGGGACAGGGCTACGAGCAGTACTTC.

The CDR3 DNA is TGCGCCAGCAGCCAGGCCGGGGGCGCGATAAGTGAGCAGTTCTTC. It yields the protein CASSQAGGAISEQFF. V is TRBV4-3 and J is TRBJ2-1; either TRBD1 or TRBD2 may fit D (6 bases each). Trimming took 3 bases from V and 9 from J, leaving 18 bases between them. CDR1 and CDR2 (germline): LGHNA, YSLEER. The CDR3 consists of 15 residues.

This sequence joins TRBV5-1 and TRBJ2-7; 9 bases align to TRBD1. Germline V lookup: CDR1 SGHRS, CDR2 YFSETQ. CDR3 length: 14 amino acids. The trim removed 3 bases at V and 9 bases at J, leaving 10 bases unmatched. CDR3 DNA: TGCGCCAGCAGCTCGATAAAGGACAGGGGCCGGCAGTACTTC. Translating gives CASSSIKDRGRQYF.

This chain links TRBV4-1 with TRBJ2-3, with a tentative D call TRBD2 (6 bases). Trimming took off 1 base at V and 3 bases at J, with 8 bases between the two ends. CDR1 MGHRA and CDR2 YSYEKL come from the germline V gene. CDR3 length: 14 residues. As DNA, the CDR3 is TGCGCCAGCAGCCAAGTGGGGGGTACAGATACGCAGTATTTT. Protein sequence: CASSQVGGTDTQYF.

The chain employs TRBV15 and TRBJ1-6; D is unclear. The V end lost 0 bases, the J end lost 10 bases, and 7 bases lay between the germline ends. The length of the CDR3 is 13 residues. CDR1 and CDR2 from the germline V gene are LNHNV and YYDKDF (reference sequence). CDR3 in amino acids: CATSRENGSPLHF. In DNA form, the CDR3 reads TGTGCCACCAGCAGAGAGAACGGCTCACCCCTCCACTTT.

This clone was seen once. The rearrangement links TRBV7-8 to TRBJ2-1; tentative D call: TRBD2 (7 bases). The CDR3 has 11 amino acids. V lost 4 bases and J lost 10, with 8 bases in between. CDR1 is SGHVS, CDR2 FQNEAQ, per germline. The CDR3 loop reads CASSSGGEQFF. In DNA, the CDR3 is TGTGCCAGCAGCTCGGGGGGCGAGCAGTTCTTC. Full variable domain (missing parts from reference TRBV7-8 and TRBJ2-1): GAGVSQSPRYKVAKRGQDVALRCDPISGHVSLFWYQQALGQGPEFLTYFQNEAQLDKSGLPSDRFFAERPEGSVSTLKIQRTQQEDSAVYLCASSSGGEQFFGPGTRLTVL.

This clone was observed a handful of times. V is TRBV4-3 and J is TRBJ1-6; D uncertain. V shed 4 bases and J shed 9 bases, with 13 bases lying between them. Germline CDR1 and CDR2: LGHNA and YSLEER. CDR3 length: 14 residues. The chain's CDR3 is CASSPASYSSPLHF. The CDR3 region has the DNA TGCGCCAGCAGCCCAGCCTCCTACAGTTCACCCCTCCACTTT.

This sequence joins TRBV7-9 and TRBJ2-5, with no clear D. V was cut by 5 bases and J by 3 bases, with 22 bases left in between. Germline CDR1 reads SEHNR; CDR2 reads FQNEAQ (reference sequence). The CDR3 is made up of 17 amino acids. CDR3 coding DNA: TGTGCCAGCAGCACCACGAACGCAGACGCCGGTAAAGAGACCCAGTACTTC. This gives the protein CASSTTNADAGKETQYF.

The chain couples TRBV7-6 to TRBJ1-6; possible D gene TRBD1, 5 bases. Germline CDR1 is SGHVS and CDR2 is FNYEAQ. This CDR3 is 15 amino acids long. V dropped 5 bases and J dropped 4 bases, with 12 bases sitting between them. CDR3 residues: CASSPGARYNSPLHF. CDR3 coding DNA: TGTGCCAGCAGCCCCGGGGCGCGATATAATTCACCCCTCCACTTT.

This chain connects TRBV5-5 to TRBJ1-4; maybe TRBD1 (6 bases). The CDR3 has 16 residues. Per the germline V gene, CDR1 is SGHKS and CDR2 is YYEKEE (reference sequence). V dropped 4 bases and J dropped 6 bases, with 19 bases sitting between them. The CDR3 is CASSLDAQGFHEKLFF. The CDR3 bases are TGTGCCAGCAGCCTAGACGCTCAGGGGTTTCATGAAAAACTGTTTTTT.

The CDR3 reads CASSSIGGWMNTEAFF. CDR3 nucleotides: TGCGCCAGCAGTTCAATAGGAGGGTGGATGAACACTGAAGCTTTCTTT. The V call is TRBV5-1, the J call TRBJ1-1; D is uncertain. The CDR3 length is 16 residues. V was clipped by 5 bases and J by 0 bases, with 17 bases between them. From germline, CDR1 is SGHRS and CDR2 YFSETQ.

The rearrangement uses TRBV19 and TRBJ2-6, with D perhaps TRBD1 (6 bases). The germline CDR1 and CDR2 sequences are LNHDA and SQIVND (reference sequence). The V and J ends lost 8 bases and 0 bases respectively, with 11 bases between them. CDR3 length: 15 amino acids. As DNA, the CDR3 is TGTGCCAGTTTGGGGGCCCACTCTGGGGCCAACGTCCTGACTTTC. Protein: CASLGAHSGANVLTF.

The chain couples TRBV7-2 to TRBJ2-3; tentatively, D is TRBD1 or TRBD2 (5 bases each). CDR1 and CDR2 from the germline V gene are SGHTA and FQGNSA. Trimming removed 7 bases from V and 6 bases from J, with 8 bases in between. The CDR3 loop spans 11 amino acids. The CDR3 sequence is CASKGTDTQYF. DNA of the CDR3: TGTGCCAGCAAGGGGACGGATACGCAGTATTTT.

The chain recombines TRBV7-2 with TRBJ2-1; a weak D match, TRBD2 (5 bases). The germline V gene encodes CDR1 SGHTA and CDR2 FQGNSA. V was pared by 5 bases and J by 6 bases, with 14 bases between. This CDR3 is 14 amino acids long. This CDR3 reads CASSRLAEPNEQFF. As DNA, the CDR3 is TGTGCCAGCAGCCGGCTAGCTGAACCCAATGAGCAGTTCTTC.

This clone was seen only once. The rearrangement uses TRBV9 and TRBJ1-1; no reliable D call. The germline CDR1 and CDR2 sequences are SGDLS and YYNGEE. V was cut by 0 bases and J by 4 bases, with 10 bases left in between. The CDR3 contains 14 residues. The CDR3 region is CASSVVVDGTEAFF. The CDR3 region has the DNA TGTGCCAGCAGCGTAGTCGTGGACGGCACTGAAGCTTTCTTT.

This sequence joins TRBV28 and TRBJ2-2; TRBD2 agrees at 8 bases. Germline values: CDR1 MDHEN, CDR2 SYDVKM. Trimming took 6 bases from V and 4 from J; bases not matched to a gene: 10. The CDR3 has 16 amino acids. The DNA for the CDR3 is TGTGCCAGCAGATCACGAGCGGGGGAGTTCACCGGGGAGCTGTTTTTT. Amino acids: CASRSRAGEFTGELFF.

CDR3 protein: CASSIEATNTEAFF. The CDR3 DNA reads TGTGCCAGTAGTATAGAGGCTACTAACACTGAAGCTTTCTTT. The chain links TRBV19 to TRBJ1-1; D is uncertain. V was cut by 0 bases and J by 2 bases, with 7 bases left in between. This CDR3 has 14 residues. CDR1 and CDR2 (germline): LNHDA, SQIVND (reference sequence).

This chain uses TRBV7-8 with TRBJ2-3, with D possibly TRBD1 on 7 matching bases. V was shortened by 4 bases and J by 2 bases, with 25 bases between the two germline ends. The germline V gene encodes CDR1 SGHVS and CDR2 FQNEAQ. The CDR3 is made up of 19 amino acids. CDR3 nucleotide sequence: TGTGCCAGCAGCTCCCCATCGTTGGCGGGACAGCTACCCACAGATACGCAGTATTTT. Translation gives CASSSPSLAGQLPTDTQYF. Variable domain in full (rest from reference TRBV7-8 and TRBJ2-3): GAGVSQSPRYKVAKRGQDVALRCDPISGHVSLFWYQQALGQGPEFLTYFQNEAQLDKSGLPSDRFFAERPEGSVSTLKIQRTQQEDSAVYLCASSSPSLAGQLPTDTQYFGPGTRLTVL.

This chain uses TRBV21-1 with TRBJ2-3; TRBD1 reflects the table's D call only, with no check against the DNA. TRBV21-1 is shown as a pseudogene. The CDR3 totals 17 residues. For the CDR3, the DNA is TGTGCCAGCAGCCCAAACGAAGGGGACAGCCCTTTGGATACGCAGTATTTT. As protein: CASSPNEGDSPLDTQYF.

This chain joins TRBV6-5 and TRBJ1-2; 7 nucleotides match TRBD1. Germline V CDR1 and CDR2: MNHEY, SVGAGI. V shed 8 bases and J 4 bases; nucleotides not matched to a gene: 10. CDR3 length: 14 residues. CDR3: CASARDSSPYGYTF. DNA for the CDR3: TGTGCCAGCGCCCGGGACAGCAGTCCCTATGGCTACACCTTC.

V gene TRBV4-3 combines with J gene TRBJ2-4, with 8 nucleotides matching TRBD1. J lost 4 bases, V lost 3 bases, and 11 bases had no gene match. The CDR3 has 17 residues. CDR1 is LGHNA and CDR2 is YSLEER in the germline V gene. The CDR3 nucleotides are TGCGCCAGCAGCCAGTCCGGGACAGGAGGGTTGAAAAACATTCAGTACTTC. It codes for CASSQSGTGGLKNIQYF.